Below, 23 T cell receptor beta chains from the same sample are listed, as sequenced in a study of blood T cell repertoires in COVID-19. TCRdb's table, derived via immunoSEQ multiplex PCR, lists solely in-frame clones and lacks some. The table records roughly 120,000 clones, roughly nine tenths of them present only once. What was sequenced was peripheral blood. These receptors all stem from a man between 40 and 49 years old with acute or convalescent COVID-19.

The chain combines TRBV7-2 with TRBJ2-2; D might be TRBD1 (6 bases). Germline CDR1 SGHTA, CDR2 FQGNSA. Trimming removed 3 bases from V and 3 bases from J, with 8 bases in between. There are 14 residues in the CDR3. Here the CDR3 DNA reads TGTGCCAGCAGCTTCTCAGGGGACACCGGGGAGCTGTTTTTT. Encoded protein: CASSFSGDTGELFF.

The chain uses TRBV5-4 and TRBJ2-5; tentative D call: TRBD1 (7 bases). The V and J ends lost 4 bases and 6 bases respectively, with 16 bases between them. Germline V CDR1 and CDR2: SGHNT, YYREEE (reference sequence). The CDR3 has 14 residues. CDR3 bases: TGTGCCAGCAGCGCGCAGGGGGGCGAAAAGACCCAGTACTTC. Translation gives CASSAQGGEKTQYF.

V is TRBV5-6 and J is TRBJ1-1; D is unresolved. V gave up 1 base and J gave up 1 base, with 11 bases separating them. CDR1 is SGHDT and CDR2 is YYEEEE in the germline V gene. CDR3 length: 15 amino acids. The CDR3 reads CASSLYAAANTEAFF. The CDR3 DNA sequence: TGTGCCAGCAGCTTGTATGCGGCAGCGAACACTGAAGCTTTCTTT.

The chain couples TRBV11-1 to TRBJ1-1; weak D call: TRBD1 (5 bases). The CDR3 contains 15 residues. CDR1 is SGHAT and CDR2 is FQDESV in the germline V gene (reference sequence). V lost 2 bases, J lost 1 base, and 11 bases lay in between. The CDR3 coding sequence is TGTGCCAGCAGCTTACGTGGACAAACGAACACTGAAGCTTTCTTT. Its protein product is CASSLRGQTNTEAFF.

The CDR3: CASSSPSGAMNTEAFF. The CDR3, as DNA: TGTGCCAGTAGCTCCCCGTCAGGGGCGATGAACACTGAAGCTTTCTTT. The rearrangement joins TRBV19 to TRBJ1-1; tentative D call: TRBD1 (6 bases). This CDR3 is 16 amino acids long. Germline V gives CDR1 LNHDA, CDR2 SQIVND (reference sequence). V was shortened by 6 bases and J by 0 bases, with 17 bases between the two germline ends.

The gene calls are TRBV2 and TRBJ1-1, with D perhaps TRBD1 (5 bases). V lost 3 bases and J lost 11, with 10 bases in between. The length of the CDR3 is 11 residues. Germline CDR1 reads SNHLY; CDR2 reads FYNNEI. The CDR3 coding sequence is TGTGCCAGCAGTGAGGGGGGAAGGGCTTTCTTT. This gives the protein CASSEGGRAFF.

The chain couples TRBV5-4 to TRBJ1-1; 7 bases line up with TRBD1. Germline assignment: CDR1 SGHNT and CDR2 YYREEE (reference sequence). The CDR3 extends over 15 amino acids. V was pared by 0 bases and J by 0 bases, with 2 bases of the junction left unmatched. The CDR3 sequence is CASSLAGQMNTEAFF. In DNA form, the CDR3 reads TGTGCCAGCAGCTTGGCGGGACAGATGAACACTGAAGCTTTCTTT.

The chain has TRBV6-2 or TRBV6-3 and TRBJ2-7; 10 bases fit TRBD1. V was pared by 0 bases and J by 5 bases, with 4 bases of the junction left unmatched. Germline V lookup: CDR1 MNHEY, CDR2 SVGEGT. The length of the CDR3 is 15 residues. CDR3 amino acids: CASSYSGTGVHEQYF. The CDR3 nucleotides read TGTGCCAGCAGTTACTCCGGGACAGGGGTCCACGAGCAGTACTTC.

This sequence joins TRBV19 and TRBJ1-5; D gene unclear. Germline V gene sequence: CDR1 LNHDA, CDR2 SQIVND (reference sequence). V was pared by 4 bases and J by 8 bases, with 12 bases between. The CDR3 spans 13 residues. The CDR3 protein is CASSTLTREPQHF. The CDR3 nucleotides are TGTGCCAGTAGTACCCTAACCCGGGAGCCCCAGCATTTT.

The chain uses TRBV7-2 and TRBJ2-5, with D tentatively TRBD1 (6 bases). V was shortened by 1 base and J by 6 bases, with 15 bases between the two germline ends. The CDR3 is 15 amino acids. Germline CDR1 reads SGHTA; CDR2 reads FQGNSA. The CDR3 reads CASSLVRQGTKTQYF. CDR3 DNA sequence: TGTGCCAGCAGCTTAGTTCGGCAGGGGACGAAGACCCAGTACTTC.

The chain is built from TRBV10-3 and TRBJ1-2, with D hard to call. Germline assignment: CDR1 ENHRY and CDR2 SYGVKD. The CDR3 runs 13 residues. V was trimmed by 1 base and J by 7 bases, leaving 10 bases between them. The chain's CDR3 is CAISELGRGGYTF. The CDR3 DNA is TGTGCCATCAGTGAGTTAGGCCGGGGTGGCTACACCTTC.

The gene calls are TRBV28 and TRBJ2-7; D might be TRBD2 (5 bases). Germline CDR1 and CDR2: MDHEN and SYDVKM. CDR3 size: 15 residues. Trimming stripped 7 bases from V and 3 bases from J, with 19 bases between. The CDR3, as DNA: TGTGCCAGCATTTCACTGGAGCGGCCCAACTACGAGCAGTACTTC. This sequence encodes CASISLERPNYEQYF.

The chain links TRBV5-1 to TRBJ2-6; 9 bases map to TRBD1. The CDR3 runs to 17 residues. Germline V gene lookup returns CDR1 SGHRS and CDR2 YFSETQ. V gave up 9 bases and J gave up 0 bases; unmatched junction bases: 10. This CDR3 is CAILTGGGSSGANVLTF. CDR3 sequence (DNA): TGCGCCATTTTAACAGGGGGCGGATCCTCTGGGGCCAACGTCCTGACTTTC.

The chain has TRBV29-1 and TRBJ2-5; TRBD1 is a possible D gene (6 bases). Germline V gene lookup returns CDR1 SQVTM and CDR2 ANQGSEA. The V gene lost 3 bases and the J gene lost 4 bases, with 15 bases spanning the gap. There are 14 residues in the CDR3. The CDR3: CSVEGRTEGETQYF. In DNA form, the CDR3 reads TGCAGCGTTGAGGGTCGGACAGAAGGAGAGACCCAGTACTTC.

The CDR3 spells CASTPGERGTEAFF. The CDR3 bases are TGTGCCAGCACTCCCGGGGAAAGAGGCACTGAAGCTTTCTTT. The V gene is TRBV2, the J gene TRBJ1-1; unclear D gene. Deletions cut 7 bases from V and 4 bases from J, with 16 bases between. Germline assignment: CDR1 SNHLY and CDR2 FYNNEI. The CDR3 covers 14 residues.

The V gene is TRBV19, the J gene TRBJ2-5; D is perhaps TRBD1 (6 bases). The V and J ends lost 3 bases and 5 bases respectively, with 16 bases between them. CDR1 and CDR2 from the germline V gene are LNHDA and SQIVND (reference sequence). This CDR3 comprises 15 residues. The CDR3 sequence is CASSILARGVETQYF. The CDR3 DNA is TGTGCCAGTAGTATTCTCGCCAGGGGTGTTGAGACCCAGTACTTC.

This clone has only one observation. The V call is TRBV15, the J call TRBJ1-1, with D uncertain. Trimming shortened V by 5 bases and J by 0 bases, and 7 bases separated the two germline ends. This CDR3 has 13 amino acids. Germline V CDR1 and CDR2: LNHNV, YYDKDF (reference sequence). The CDR3 DNA is TGTGCCACCAGCGAGGGCTTGAACACTGAAGCTTTCTTT. The encoded protein is CATSEGLNTEAFF.

The rearrangement uses TRBV29-1 and TRBJ2-3; a weak D match, TRBD1 (5 bases). CDR3 length: 12 amino acids. With 7 bases removed from V and 4 bases from J, the gap between germline ends came to 12 bases. Germline CDR1 SQVTM, CDR2 ANQGSEA. CDR3 sequence reads: CSESRGPDTQYF. In DNA form, the CDR3 reads TGCAGCGAGTCAAGGGGCCCAGATACGCAGTATTTT.

CDR3 DNA: TGTGCCAGTAGTACCCCGGGACAGGGGGCAGAGACCCAGTACTTC. It encodes CASSTPGQGAETQYF. The genes are TRBV19 and TRBJ2-5, with TRBD1 matching 12 bases. Trimming took 4 bases from V and 4 from J; bases not matched to a gene: 4. The CDR3 has 15 residues. Germline V CDR1 and CDR2: LNHDA, SQIVND (reference sequence).

The gene calls are TRBV19 and TRBJ2-2; 8 bases align to TRBD1. The germline V gene encodes CDR1 LNHDA and CDR2 SQIVND (reference sequence). The length of the CDR3 is 14 residues. The J segment lost 5 bases and the V segment lost 6 bases, leaving 5 bases of the junction unmatched. This CDR3 reads CASRQGADTGELFF. DNA of the CDR3: TGTGCCAGTAGGCAGGGGGCAGATACCGGGGAGCTGTTTTTT.

Only one count was recorded for this clone. This chain uses TRBV30 with TRBJ1-2, with D possibly TRBD1 on 6 matching bases. Germline CDR1 reads GTSNPN; CDR2 reads SVGIG (reference sequence). The CDR3 length is 12 residues. The V gene lost 5 bases and the J gene lost 7 bases, with 14 bases spanning the gap. The CDR3 nucleotides are TGTGCCTGGGGGCGGGGGGGCGGTGGCTACACCTTC. Translated, it gives CAWGRGGGGYTF. The full variable domain, rest sourced from reference TRBV30 and TRBJ1-2, is SQTIHQWPATLVQPVGSPLSLECTVEGTSNPNLYWYRQAAGRGLQLLFYSVGIGQISSEVPQNLSASRPQDRQFILSSKKLLLSDSGFYLCAWGRGGGGYTFGSGTRLTVV.

The chain joins TRBV5-1 to TRBJ1-6; 9 positions match TRBD1. Germline lookup yields CDR1 SGHRS and CDR2 YFSETQ. This CDR3 has 15 residues. Trimming took 4 bases from V and 7 from J; bases not matched to a gene: 6. The CDR3 is CASSTDRGRNSPLHF. The CDR3 DNA reads as TGCGCCAGCAGCACGGACAGGGGAAGGAATTCACCCCTCCACTTT.

This clone appeared a single time. The CDR3 loop is CASSISGTSVGRGTNEQFF. The CDR3 nucleotides read TGTGCCAGTAGTATCTCCGGGACTAGCGTTGGGAGGGGTACCAATGAGCAGTTCTTC. This chain uses TRBV19 with TRBJ2-1; 10 positions match TRBD2. Germline CDR1 and CDR2: LNHDA and SQIVND (reference sequence). V shed 3 bases and J 6 bases; nucleotides not matched to a gene: 17. This CDR3 has 19 residues.